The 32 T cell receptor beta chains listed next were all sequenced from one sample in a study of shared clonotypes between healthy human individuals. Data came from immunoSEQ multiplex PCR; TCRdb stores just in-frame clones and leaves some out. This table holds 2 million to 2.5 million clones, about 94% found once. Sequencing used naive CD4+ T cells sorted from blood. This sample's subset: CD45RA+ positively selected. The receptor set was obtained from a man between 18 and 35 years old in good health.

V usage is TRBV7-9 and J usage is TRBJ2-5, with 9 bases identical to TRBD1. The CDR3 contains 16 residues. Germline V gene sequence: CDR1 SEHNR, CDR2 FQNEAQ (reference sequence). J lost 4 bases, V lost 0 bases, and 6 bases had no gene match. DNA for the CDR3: TGTGCCAGCAGCTTAGCGCGGGACAGGGCGAGAGAGACCCAGTACTTC. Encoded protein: CASSLARDRARETQYF.

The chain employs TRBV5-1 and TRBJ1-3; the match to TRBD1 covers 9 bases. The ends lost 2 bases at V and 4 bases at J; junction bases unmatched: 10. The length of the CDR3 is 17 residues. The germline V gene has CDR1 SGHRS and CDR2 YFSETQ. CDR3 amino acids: CASSFRDRDLAGNTIYF. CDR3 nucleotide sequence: TGCGCCAGCAGCTTCCGGGACAGGGATCTAGCGGGAAACACCATATATTTT.

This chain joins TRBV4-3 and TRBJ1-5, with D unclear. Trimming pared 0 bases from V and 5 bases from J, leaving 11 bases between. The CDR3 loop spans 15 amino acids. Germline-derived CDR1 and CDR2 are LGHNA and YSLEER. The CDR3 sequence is CASSQEKDLDQPQHF. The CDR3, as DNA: TGCGCCAGCAGCCAAGAAAAGGACTTAGATCAGCCCCAGCATTTT.

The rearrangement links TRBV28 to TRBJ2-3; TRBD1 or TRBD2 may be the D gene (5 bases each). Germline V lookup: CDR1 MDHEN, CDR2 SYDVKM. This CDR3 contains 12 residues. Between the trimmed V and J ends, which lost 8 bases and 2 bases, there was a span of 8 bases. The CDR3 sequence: CASLGTTDTQYF. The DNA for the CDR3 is TGTGCCAGCTTGGGGACCACAGATACGCAGTATTTT.

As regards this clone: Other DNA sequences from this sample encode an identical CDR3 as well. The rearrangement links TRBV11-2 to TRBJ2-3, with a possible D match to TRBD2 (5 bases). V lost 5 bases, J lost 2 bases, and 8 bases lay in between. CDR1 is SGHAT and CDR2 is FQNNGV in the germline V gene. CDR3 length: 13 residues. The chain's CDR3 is CASSLGLTDTQYF. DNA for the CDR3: TGTGCCAGCAGCCTTGGACTCACAGATACGCAGTATTTT.

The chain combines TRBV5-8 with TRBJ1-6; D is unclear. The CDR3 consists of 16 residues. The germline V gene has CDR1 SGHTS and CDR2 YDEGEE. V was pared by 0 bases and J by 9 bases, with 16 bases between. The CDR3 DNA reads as TGTGCCAGCAGCTTGGATCGGGTCTCCGTAAGTTCACCCCTCCACTTT. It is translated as CASSLDRVSVSSPLHF.

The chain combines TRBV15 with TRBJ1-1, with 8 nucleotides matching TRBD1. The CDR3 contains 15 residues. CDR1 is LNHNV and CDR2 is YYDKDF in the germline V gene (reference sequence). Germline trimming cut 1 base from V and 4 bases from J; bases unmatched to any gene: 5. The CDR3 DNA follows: TGTGCCACCAGCAGAGCCCTCGGGACAGGCACTGAAGCTTTCTTT. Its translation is CATSRALGTGTEAFF. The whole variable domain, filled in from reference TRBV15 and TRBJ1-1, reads DAMVIQNPRYQVTQFGKPVTLSCSQTLNHNVMYWYQQKSSQAPKLLFHYYDKDFNNEADTPDNFQSRRPNTSFCFLDIRSPGLGDTAMYLCATSRALGTGTEAFFGQGTRLTVV.

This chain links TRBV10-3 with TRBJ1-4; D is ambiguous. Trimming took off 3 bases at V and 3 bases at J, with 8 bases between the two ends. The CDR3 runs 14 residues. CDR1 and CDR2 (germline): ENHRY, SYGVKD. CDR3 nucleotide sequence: TGTGCCATCAGTGATTCGGGGTCTAATGAAAAACTGTTTTTT. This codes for CAISDSGSNEKLFF.

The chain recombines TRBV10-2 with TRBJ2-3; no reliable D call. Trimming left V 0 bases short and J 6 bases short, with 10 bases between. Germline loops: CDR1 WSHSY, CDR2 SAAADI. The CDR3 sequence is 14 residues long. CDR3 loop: CASSESTRADTQYF. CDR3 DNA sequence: TGCGCCAGCAGTGAGTCGACCCGGGCGGATACGCAGTATTTT.

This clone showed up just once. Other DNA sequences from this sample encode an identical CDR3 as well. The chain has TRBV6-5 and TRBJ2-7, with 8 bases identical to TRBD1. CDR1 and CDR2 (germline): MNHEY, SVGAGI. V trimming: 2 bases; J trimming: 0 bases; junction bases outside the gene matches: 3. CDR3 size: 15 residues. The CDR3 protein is CASSYGQGGSYEQYF. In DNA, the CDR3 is TGTGCCAGCAGTTACGGACAGGGAGGCTCCTACGAGCAGTACTTC.

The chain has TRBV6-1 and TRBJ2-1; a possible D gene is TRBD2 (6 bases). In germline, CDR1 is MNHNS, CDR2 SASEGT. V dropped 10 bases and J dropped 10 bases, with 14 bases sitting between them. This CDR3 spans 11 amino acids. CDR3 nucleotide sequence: TGTGCCACCATCGGACTACAGGAGCAGTTCTTC. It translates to CATIGLQEQFF.

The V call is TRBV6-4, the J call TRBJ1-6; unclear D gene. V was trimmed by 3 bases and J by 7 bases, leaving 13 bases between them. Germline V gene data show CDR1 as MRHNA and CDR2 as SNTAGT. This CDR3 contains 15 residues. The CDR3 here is CASSDGFGENSPLHF. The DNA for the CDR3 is TGTGCCAGCAGTGATGGCTTTGGGGAAAATTCACCCCTCCACTTT.

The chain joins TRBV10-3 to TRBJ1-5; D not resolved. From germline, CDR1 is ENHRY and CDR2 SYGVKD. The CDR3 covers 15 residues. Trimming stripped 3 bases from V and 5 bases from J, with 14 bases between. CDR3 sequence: CAISDSTDTDQPQHF. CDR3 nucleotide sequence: TGTGCCATCAGTGACTCCACCGATACGGATCAGCCCCAGCATTTT.

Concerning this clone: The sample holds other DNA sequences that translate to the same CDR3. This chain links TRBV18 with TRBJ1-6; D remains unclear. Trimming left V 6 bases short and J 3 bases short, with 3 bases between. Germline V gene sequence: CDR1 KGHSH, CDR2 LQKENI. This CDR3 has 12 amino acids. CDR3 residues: CASSFYNSPLHF. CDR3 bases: TGTGCCAGCTCGTTCTATAATTCACCCCTCCACTTT.

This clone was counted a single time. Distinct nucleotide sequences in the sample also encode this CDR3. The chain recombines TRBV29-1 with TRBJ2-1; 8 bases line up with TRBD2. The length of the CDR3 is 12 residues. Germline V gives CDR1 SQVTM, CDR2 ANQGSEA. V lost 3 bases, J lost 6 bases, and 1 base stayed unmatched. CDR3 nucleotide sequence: TGCAGCGTTGACCGGGGGGGCAATGAGCAGTTCTTC. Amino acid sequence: CSVDRGGNEQFF.

In DNA, the CDR3 is TGTGCCGCACGGGTGTCATCTGGGGCCAACGTCCTGACTTTC. Protein sequence: CAARVSSGANVLTF. The V call is TRBV6-1, the J call TRBJ2-6; D uncertain. V was trimmed by 11 bases and J by 1 base, leaving 12 bases between them. This CDR3 is built from 14 residues. Germline CDR1 MNHNS, CDR2 SASEGT.

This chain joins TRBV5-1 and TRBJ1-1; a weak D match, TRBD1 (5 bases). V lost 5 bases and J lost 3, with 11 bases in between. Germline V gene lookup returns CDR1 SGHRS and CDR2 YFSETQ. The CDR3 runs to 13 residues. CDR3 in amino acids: CASRGQGDTEAFF. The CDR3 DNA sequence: TGCGCCAGCAGGGGTCAAGGGGACACTGAAGCTTTCTTT.

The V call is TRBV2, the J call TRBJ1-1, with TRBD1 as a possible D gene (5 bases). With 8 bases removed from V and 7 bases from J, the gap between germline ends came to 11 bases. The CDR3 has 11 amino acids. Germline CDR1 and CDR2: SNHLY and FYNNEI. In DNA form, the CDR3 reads TGTGCCAGCCGGTCAGGGTTTGAAGCTTTCTTT. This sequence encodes CASRSGFEAFF.

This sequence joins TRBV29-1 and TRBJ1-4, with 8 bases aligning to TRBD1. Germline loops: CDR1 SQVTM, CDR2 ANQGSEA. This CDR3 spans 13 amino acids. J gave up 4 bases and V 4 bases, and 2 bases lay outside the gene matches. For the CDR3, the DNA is TGCAGCGTTGCAGGGGGCAATAATGAAAAACTGTTTTTT. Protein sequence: CSVAGGNNEKLFF.

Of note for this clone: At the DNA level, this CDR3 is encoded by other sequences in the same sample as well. The CDR3 loop is CASSRTGASYEQYF. The DNA for the CDR3 is TGTGCCAGCAGTAGGACAGGTGCCTCCTACGAGCAGTACTTC. The V and J genes are TRBV6-5 and TRBJ2-7, with 7 bases lining up with TRBD1. Germline V gene sequence: CDR1 MNHEY, CDR2 SVGAGI. The length of the CDR3 is 14 residues. Trimming at V came to 5 bases and at J to 0 bases, leaving 4 bases not matched to a gene.

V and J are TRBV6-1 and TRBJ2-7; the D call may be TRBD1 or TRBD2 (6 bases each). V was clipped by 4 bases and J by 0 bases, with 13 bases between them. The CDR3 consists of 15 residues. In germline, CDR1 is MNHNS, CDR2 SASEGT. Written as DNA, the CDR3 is TGTGCCAGCAGTGGGGGGGCTCGCGGCTCCTACGAGCAGTACTTC. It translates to CASSGGARGSYEQYF.

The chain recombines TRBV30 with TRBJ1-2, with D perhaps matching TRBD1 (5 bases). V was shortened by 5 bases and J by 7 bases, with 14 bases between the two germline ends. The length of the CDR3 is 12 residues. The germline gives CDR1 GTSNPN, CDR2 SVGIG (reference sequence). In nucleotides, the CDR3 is TGTGCCTGGGGGGACCCCTGGGGTGGCTACACCTTC. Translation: CAWGDPWGGYTF.

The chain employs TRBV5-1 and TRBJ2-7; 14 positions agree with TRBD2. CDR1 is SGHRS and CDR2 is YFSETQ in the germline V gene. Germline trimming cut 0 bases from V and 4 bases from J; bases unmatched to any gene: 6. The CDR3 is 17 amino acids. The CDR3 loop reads CASSLAPGLAGAYEQYF. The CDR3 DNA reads TGCGCCAGCAGCTTGGCCCCGGGACTAGCGGGAGCTTACGAGCAGTACTTC.

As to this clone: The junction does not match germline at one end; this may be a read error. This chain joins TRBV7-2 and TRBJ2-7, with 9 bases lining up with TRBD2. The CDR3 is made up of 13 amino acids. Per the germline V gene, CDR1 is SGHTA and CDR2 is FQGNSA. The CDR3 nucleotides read TGTGCCAGCAGCGACGCGGGGGGGGACCCTGTAAACTTC. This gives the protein CASSDAGGDPVNF.

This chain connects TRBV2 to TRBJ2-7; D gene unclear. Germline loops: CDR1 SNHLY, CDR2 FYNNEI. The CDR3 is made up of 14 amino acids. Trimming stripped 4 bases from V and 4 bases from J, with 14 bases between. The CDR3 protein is CASSGQGRFYEQYF. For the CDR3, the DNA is TGTGCCAGCAGTGGACAAGGAAGATTTTACGAGCAGTACTTC. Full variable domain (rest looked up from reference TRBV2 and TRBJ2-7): EPEVTQTPSHQVTQMGQEVILRCVPISNHLYFYWYRQILGQKVEFLVSFYNNEISEKSEIFDDQFSVERPDGSNFTLKIRSTKLEDSAMYFCASSGQGRFYEQYFGPGTRLTVT.

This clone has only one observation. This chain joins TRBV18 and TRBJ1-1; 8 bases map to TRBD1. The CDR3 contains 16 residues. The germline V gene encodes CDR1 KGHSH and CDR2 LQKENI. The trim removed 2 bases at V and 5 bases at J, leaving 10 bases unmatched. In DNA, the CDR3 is TGTGCCAGCTCACCAGGGAGCGACAGGGGTGGGACTGAAGCTTTCTTT. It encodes CASSPGSDRGGTEAFF.

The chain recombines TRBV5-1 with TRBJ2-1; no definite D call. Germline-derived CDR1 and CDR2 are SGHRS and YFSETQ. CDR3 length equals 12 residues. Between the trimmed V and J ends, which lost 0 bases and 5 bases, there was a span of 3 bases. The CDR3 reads CASSLDHNEQFF. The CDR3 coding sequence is TGCGCCAGCAGCTTGGACCACAATGAGCAGTTCTTC.

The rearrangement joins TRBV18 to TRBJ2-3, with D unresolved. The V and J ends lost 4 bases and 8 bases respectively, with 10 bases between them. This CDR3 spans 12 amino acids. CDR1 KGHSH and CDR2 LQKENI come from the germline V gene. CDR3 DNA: TGTGCCAGCTCACTCCCCGGATTTACGCAGTATTTT. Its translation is CASSLPGFTQYF.

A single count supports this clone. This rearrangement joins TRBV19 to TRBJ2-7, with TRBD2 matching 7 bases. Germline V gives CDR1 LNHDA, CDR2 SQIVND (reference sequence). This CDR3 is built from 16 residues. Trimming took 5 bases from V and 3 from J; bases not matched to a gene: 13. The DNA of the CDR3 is TGTGCCAGTAGTTCAGCGGGATTTCGAGCCTACTACGAGCAGTACTTC. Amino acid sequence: CASSSAGFRAYYEQYF.

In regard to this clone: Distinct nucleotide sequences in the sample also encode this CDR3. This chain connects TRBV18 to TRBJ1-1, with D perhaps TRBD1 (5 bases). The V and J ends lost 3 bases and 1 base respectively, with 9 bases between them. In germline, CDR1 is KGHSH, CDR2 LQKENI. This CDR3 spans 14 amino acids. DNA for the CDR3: TGTGCCAGCTCACCCTTGGGGGGGAACACTGAAGCTTTCTTT. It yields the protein CASSPLGGNTEAFF.

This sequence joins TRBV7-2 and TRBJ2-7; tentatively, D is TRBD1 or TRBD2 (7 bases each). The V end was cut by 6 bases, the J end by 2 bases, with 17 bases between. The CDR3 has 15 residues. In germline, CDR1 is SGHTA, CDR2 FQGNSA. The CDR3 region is CASREGRGQTYEQYF. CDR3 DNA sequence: TGTGCCAGCAGAGAGGGGAGGGGACAGACCTACGAGCAGTACTTC.

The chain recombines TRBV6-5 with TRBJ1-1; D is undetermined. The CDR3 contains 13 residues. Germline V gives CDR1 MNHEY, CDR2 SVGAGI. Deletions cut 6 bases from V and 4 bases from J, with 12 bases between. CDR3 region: CASSPPLVTEAFF. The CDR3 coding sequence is TGTGCCAGCAGCCCCCCGCTGGTCACTGAAGCTTTCTTT.